This TCR beta chain was identified in a study of OX40 agonist ivuxolimab in advanced cancers. Whole-study results and caveats: More expanded clones were seen, on average, in CD8+ T cells than in CD4+. CD4+ and CD8+ blood T cells expanded clonally by week 6 at 0.1 to 3.0 mg/kg.

CDR3 size: 15 residues. V shed 4 bases, J shed 4 bases, and the junction held 10 bases outside the gene matches. Worth noting for this clone: Its antigen is unidentified.

Assay: immunoSEQ multiplex PCR; the TCRdb copy retains only in-frame clones and omits some. The data hold 14,000 or so clones, with about 82% observed a single time. This sequence was found in an adult with an advanced solid tumor such as melanoma, head and neck, liver or kidney cancer. The chain uses TRBV5-3 and TRBJ1-1; 7 positions match TRBD1. TRBV5-3 qualifies as an ORF whose function is uncertain. The specimen was CD4+ or CD8+ T cells sorted from blood, collected in a trial of the OX40 agonist ivuxolimab. This CDR3 reads CARSPPRDSCTEAFF. CDR3 nucleotides: TGTGCCAGAAGCCCTCCTCGGGACAGTTGCACTGAAGCTTTCTTT.